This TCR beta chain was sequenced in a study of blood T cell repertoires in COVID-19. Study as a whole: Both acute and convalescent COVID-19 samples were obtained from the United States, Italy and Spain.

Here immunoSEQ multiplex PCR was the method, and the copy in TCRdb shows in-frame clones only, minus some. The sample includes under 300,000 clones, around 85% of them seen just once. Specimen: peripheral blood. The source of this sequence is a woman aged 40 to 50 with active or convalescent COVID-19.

In nucleotides, the CDR3 is TGTGCCAGCAGCCGTGACCAGGGCGGAGAGCAGTTCTTC. Residues: CASSRDQGGEQFF. The V call is TRBV7-9, the J call TRBJ2-1, with a possible D match to TRBD1 (5 bases). CDR3 length equals 13 residues. V lost 5 bases to trimming and J lost 10 bases, with 15 bases between them. Germline CDR1 SEHNR, CDR2 FQNEAQ (reference sequence).